These T cell receptor beta chains were read from a single sample in a study of CD8+ T cells in alopecia areata. Sequencing used immunoSEQ multiplex PCR; TCRdb keeps in-frame clones, though not all of them. The data show 12,000 or so clones, around 63% seen once. The specimen was skin. Receptor source: a human donor with alopecia areata. The conserved cysteine and the conserved F or W are not part of the CDR3 here. The D gene is left open where the match is weak.

>TRBV29-1|NA|TRBJ2-7
SVLDGNYEQY
>TRBV5-1|TRBD2|TRBJ2-5
ASSLGSGGFQETQY
>TRBV30|TRBD1|TRBJ1-5
AWSDLGTGNNQPQH
>TRBV6-1|NA|TRBJ2-7
ASSTTRREQY
>TRBV20-1|NA|TRBJ2-1
SAPPADEQF
>TRBV6-5|TRBD1|TRBJ2-3
ASYGQGITDTQY
>TRBV29-1|NA|TRBJ1-1
SVGINTEAF
>TRBV30|NA|TRBJ1-6
AWSERAGSSYNSPLH
>TRBV7-2|NA|TRBJ1-1
ASSSSRGHTEAF
>TRBV7-2|NA|TRBJ2-3
ASSSSGSDGTDTQY
>TRBV27|NA|TRBJ1-6
ASSDILSSPLH
>TRBV29-1|TRBD2|TRBJ2-1
SVAPGLAETHEQF
>TRBV7-9|TRBD1|TRBJ1-5
ASSLGGQGASNQPQH
>TRBV6-6|NA|TRBJ1-1
ASSYWGDTNTEAF
>TRBV18|NA|TRBJ2-7
ASSPSGQGLGEQY
>TRBV10-3|NA|TRBJ2-2
AISGGNTGELF
>TRBV6-1|NA|TRBJ2-5
ASSETSSQETQY
>TRBV5-1|TRBD1|TRBJ1-4
ASSWRGLDEKLF
>TRBV5-1|TRBD2|TRBJ2-3
ASQKAGVGFTDTQY
>TRBV2|TRBD1|TRBJ2-1
ASSEGTGTSNEQF
>TRBV11-2|NA|TRBJ2-1
ASSPNYNEQF
>TRBV6-5|TRBD2|TRBJ2-7
ASRETSGRPEQY
>TRBV11-2|NA|TRBJ1-1
ASSPPPWRLLPEAF
>TRBV29-1|TRBD2|TRBJ2-7
SVDLAGSYEQY
>TRBV7-9|TRBD2|TRBJ2-1
ASSSGTSGTSYNEQF
>TRBV29-1|TRBD1|TRBJ2-1
SVDLPGGRYRNEQF
>TRBV5-1|NA|TRBJ2-2
ASSLEGLGVFSNTGELF
>TRBV9|TRBD2|TRBJ2-1
ASSVGWLTGTRRGNEQF
>TRBV7-9|TRBD2|TRBJ2-3
AIPYPGSGSRTDTQY
>TRBV19|NA|TRBJ2-2
ASSGLWGELF
>TRBV7-2|TRBD2|TRBJ2-1
ASSLVPSGRDNEQF
>TRBV29-1|TRBD1|TRBJ1-1
SATGGAVNTEAF
>TRBV5-6|NA|TRBJ2-5
ASSSLQTQY
>TRBV7-9|NA|TRBJ2-7
ASSRENYEQY
>TRBV7-9|NA|TRBJ2-7
ASSLERAFYEQY
>TRBV4-3|NA|TRBJ1-2
ASSLTGSLYGYT
>TRBV10-3|NA|TRBJ2-1
AISRADNEQF
>TRBV5-1|TRBD2|TRBJ2-2
ASSRQRELEELF
>TRBV11-2|NA|TRBJ1-2
ASSSNRDGYGYT
>TRBV5-1|NA|TRBJ2-7
ASSETGSQY
>TRBV10-3|NA|TRBJ2-6
AISEQEDGANVLT
>TRBV30|NA|TRBJ2-5
AWSVLPGVQETQY
>TRBV6-6|NA|TRBJ2-7
ASSYGGAKEQY
>TRBV7-2|NA|TRBJ2-1
ASSLGVSGLAWYEQF
>TRBV6-5|NA|TRBJ1-1
ASSYSGWTKLF
>TRBV7-9|NA|TRBJ2-1
ASSDSSYNEQF
>TRBV23-1|NA|TRBJ2-6
ASSPPGPDNQSGANVLT
>TRBV28|TRBD1|TRBJ2-7
ASSPGGQGRDEQY
>TRBV5-1|NA|TRBJ2-1
ASSFAGGILF
>TRBV29-1|TRBD1|TRBJ1-1
SVEVGGRGQSEAF
>TRBV2|TRBD1|TRBJ1-1
ASIFSGGWGEAF
>TRBV5-5|NA|TRBJ2-5
ASSLGFPGRQETQY
>TRBV7-9|NA|TRBJ2-6
ASSLGGSGANVLT
>TRBV5-6|TRBD2|TRBJ2-3
ASSLNFGTSGGTDTQY
>TRBV5-4|NA|TRBJ1-3
ASSLWGNTIY
>TRBV27|NA|TRBJ2-1
ASSFNDRRSWF
>TRBV5-4|TRBD1|TRBJ2-1
ASSLRTGGMFNEQF
>TRBV7-2|NA|TRBJ2-1
ASSAPETSYNEQF
>TRBV19|NA|TRBJ2-2
ASSIGARSTGELF